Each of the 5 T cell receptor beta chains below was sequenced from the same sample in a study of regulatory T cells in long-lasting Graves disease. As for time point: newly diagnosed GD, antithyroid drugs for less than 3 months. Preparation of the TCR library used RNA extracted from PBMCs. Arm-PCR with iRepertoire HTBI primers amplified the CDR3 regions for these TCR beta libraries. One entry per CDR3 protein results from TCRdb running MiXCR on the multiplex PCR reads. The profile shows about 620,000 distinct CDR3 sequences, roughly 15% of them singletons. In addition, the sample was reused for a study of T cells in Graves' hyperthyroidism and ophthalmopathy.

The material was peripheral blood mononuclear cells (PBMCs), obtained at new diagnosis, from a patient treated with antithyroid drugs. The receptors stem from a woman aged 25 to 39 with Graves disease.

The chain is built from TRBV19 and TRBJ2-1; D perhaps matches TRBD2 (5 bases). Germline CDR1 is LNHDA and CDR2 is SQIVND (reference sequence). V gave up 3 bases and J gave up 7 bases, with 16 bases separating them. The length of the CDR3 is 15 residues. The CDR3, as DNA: TGTGCCAGTAGTATTACGAGGGCGGGTGGGAATGAGCAGTTCTTC. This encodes CASSITRAGGNEQFF. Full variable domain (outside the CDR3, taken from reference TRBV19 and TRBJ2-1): DGGITQSPKYLFRKEGQNVTLSCEQNLNHDAMYWYRQDPGQGLRLIYYSQIVNDFQKGDIAEGYSVSREKKESFPLTVTSAQKNPTAFYLCASSITRAGGNEQFFGPGTRLTVL.

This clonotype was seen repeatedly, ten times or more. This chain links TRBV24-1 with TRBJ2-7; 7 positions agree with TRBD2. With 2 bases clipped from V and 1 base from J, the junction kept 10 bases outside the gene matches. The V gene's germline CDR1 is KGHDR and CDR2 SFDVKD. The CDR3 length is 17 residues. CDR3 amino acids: CATSDSSLADKSYEQYF. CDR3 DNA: TGTGCCACCAGTGATTCGAGCCTAGCGGATAAATCCTACGAGCAGTACTTC.

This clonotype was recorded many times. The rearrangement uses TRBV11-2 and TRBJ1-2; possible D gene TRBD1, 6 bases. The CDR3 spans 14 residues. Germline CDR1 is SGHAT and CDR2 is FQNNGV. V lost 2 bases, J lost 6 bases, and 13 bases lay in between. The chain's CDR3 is CASSLRRGRNGYTF. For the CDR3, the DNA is TGTGCCAGCAGCTTACGTAGGGGGAGAAATGGCTACACCTTC. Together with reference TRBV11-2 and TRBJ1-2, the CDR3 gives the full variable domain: EAGVAQSPRYKIIEKRQSVAFWCNPISGHATLYWYQQILGQGPKLLIQFQNNGVVDDSQLPKDRFSAERLKGVDSTLKIQPAKLEDSAVYLCASSLRRGRNGYTFGSGTRLTVV.

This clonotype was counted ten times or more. The CDR3 protein is CASSLVVTPTRTDTQYF. The CDR3 DNA sequence: TGCGCCAGCAGCTTGGTGGTGACACCAACTCGCACAGATACGCAGTATTTT. The chain couples TRBV5-1 to TRBJ2-3; no firm D call. V lost 0 bases to trimming and J lost 1 base, with 15 bases between them. The V gene's germline CDR1 is SGHRS and CDR2 YFSETQ. The CDR3 spans 17 residues.

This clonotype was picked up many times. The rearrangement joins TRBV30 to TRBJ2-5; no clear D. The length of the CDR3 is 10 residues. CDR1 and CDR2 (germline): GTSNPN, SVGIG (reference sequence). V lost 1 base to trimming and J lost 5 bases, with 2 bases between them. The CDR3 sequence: CAWSGETQYF. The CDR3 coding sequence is TGTGCCTGGAGTGGCGAGACCCAGTACTTC.